The 29 T cell receptor beta chains in this list originate from one sample, sequenced in a study of blood T cell repertoires in COVID-19 (TCRdb year 2020). Receptor amplification or capture employed the immunoSEQ multiplex PCR assay. Not all clones reach the TCRdb copy of this immuneACCESS table, which keeps in-frame sequences only. Checked studies attribute under half of the gap to unresolved V genes and leave the rest unexplained. The sample table holds about 170,000 clones, of which around 80% were seen once. The top ten clones comprise 15% to 20% of the sample. Sequenced sample: PBMCs or T cells enriched from blood (not recorded which). Receptors originate from a woman aged 70-85 years in a cohort exposed to, infected with or recovered from COVID-19 (not recorded which).

The chain uses TRBV7-2 and TRBJ2-7, with D possibly matching TRBD2 (5 bases). This CDR3 region has 14 residues. CDR1 SGHTA and CDR2 FQGNSA come from the germline V gene. The ends were cut back, 0 bases at V and 3 bases at J, with 9 bases in the middle. In nucleotides, the CDR3 is TGTGCCAGCAGCTTAGCGGTCGGGGACTACGAGCAGTACTTC. Translating gives CASSLAVGDYEQYF.

The genes are TRBV5-4 and TRBJ2-1; a possible D gene is TRBD2 (5 bases). The CDR3 length is 16 residues. Per germline, CDR1 SGHNT and CDR2 YYREEE (reference sequence). The V end lost 2 bases, the J end lost 6 bases, and 18 bases lay between the germline ends. The CDR3 spells CASSFGWQPGINEQFF. DNA for the CDR3: TGTGCCAGCAGCTTCGGTTGGCAGCCGGGGATCAATGAGCAGTTCTTC.

On this clone itself: The same CDR3 arises from other DNA sequences in this sample as well. The chain couples TRBV5-1 to TRBJ1-5; 8 bases match TRBD1. Unmatched junction bases numbered 0, after V lost 0 bases and J lost 4 bases. This CDR3 is 14 amino acids long. Germline CDR1 and CDR2: SGHRS and YFSETQ. For the CDR3, the DNA is TGCGCCAGCAGCTTGGGGACAGGGAATCAGCCCCAGCATTTT. It codes for CASSLGTGNQPQHF.

The chain uses TRBV18 and TRBJ2-3, with D perhaps matching TRBD2 (6 bases). V was cut by 6 bases and J by 2 bases, with 15 bases left in between. The length of the CDR3 is 15 residues. The germline V gene encodes CDR1 KGHSH and CDR2 LQKENI. CDR3: CASSSVGLFTDTQYF. The CDR3 nucleotides are TGTGCCAGCTCCTCCGTGGGACTTTTCACAGATACGCAGTATTTT.

The V call is TRBV2, the J call TRBJ1-5; D unclear. CDR3 length: 14 residues. Trimming took off 3 bases at V and 0 bases at J, with 6 bases between the two ends. CDR1 is SNHLY and CDR2 is FYNNEI in the germline V gene. For the CDR3, the DNA is TGTGCCAGCAGTGATGACTATAGCAATCAGCCCCAGCATTTT. Its protein product is CASSDDYSNQPQHF.

The V call is TRBV7-8, the J call TRBJ2-7; 11 bases align to TRBD2. Trimming at V came to 4 bases and at J to 1 base, leaving 3 bases not matched to a gene. Germline V lookup: CDR1 SGHVS, CDR2 FQNEAQ. This CDR3 region has 15 residues. DNA of the CDR3: TGTGCCAGCAGCTCGTGGACTAGCGGGTCCTACGAGCAGTACTTC. This sequence encodes CASSSWTSGSYEQYF.

The DNA of the CDR3 is TGTGCCAGTAGTGTTGAGATAAACTATGGCTACACCTTC. Its translation: CASSVEINYGYTF. The rearrangement uses TRBV19 and TRBJ1-2, with D unclear. The germline V and J ends were trimmed by 5 bases and 2 bases, with 9 bases remaining between them. Germline lookup yields CDR1 LNHDA and CDR2 SQIVND (reference sequence). The CDR3 is made up of 13 amino acids.

The chain is built from TRBV7-9 and TRBJ2-1, with 9 nucleotides matching TRBD2. This CDR3 has 14 residues. The V gene end was trimmed by 1 base and the J gene end by 7 bases; junction bases not matched to a gene: 2. Looked up from germline, CDR1 is SEHNR and CDR2 is FQNEAQ (reference sequence). CDR3 DNA sequence: TGTGCCAGCAGCTTAGATCTAGCGGGGAATGAGCAGTTCTTC. Its translation is CASSLDLAGNEQFF.

This chain connects TRBV7-2 to TRBJ2-3; D unresolved. The CDR3 sequence is 13 residues long. Deletions cut 2 bases from V and 9 bases from J, with 12 bases between. Germline values: CDR1 SGHTA, CDR2 FQGNSA. CDR3 nucleotide sequence: TGTGCCAGCAGCTTACTCCGGAGTCAAACGCAGTATTTT. It translates to CASSLLRSQTQYF.

The rearrangement links TRBV24-1 to TRBJ2-1; maybe TRBD1 (6 bases). Germline V gene lookup returns CDR1 KGHDR and CDR2 SFDVKD. The CDR3 contains 16 residues. V was clipped by 9 bases and J by 4 bases, with 21 bases between them. The CDR3 loop reads CATSPTGLSTYNEQFF. The CDR3 bases are TGTGCCACCTCGCCGACAGGTCTCTCTACTTACAATGAGCAGTTCTTC.

Here the CDR3 DNA reads TGTGCCAGCAGCATAATAGCGGGATCGGTCAATGAGCAGTTCTTC. Protein: CASSIIAGSVNEQFF. This chain connects TRBV7-6 to TRBJ2-1; 8 bases are a match to TRBD2. V was pared by 5 bases and J by 6 bases, with 9 bases of the junction left unmatched. CDR3 size: 15 residues. From germline, CDR1 is SGHVS and CDR2 FNYEAQ.

The chain links TRBV5-1 to TRBJ1-5, with 8 positions matching TRBD1. The CDR3 totals 17 residues. With 0 bases clipped from V and 1 base from J, the junction kept 6 bases outside the gene matches. CDR1 and CDR2 (germline): SGHRS, YFSETQ. The CDR3 coding sequence is TGCGCCAGCAGCTTGGTCCCAGGGGGCGGGAGCAATCAGCCCCAGCATTTT. It is translated as CASSLVPGGGSNQPQHF.

This chain links TRBV6-2 or TRBV6-3 with TRBJ1-3; D gene unclear. Germline V gene data show CDR1 as MNHEY and CDR2 as SVGEGT. V lost 6 bases and J lost 0, with 9 bases in between. This CDR3 is 14 amino acids long. For the CDR3, the DNA is TGTGCCAGCAGCAACCAGTTCTCTGGAAACACCATATATTTT. Residues: CASSNQFSGNTIYF.

The chain carries TRBV29-1 and TRBJ2-1, with 14 nucleotides matching TRBD2. CDR1 and CDR2 (germline): SQVTM, ANQGSEA. CDR3 length: 17 residues. Trimming took 4 bases from V and 9 from J; bases not matched to a gene: 14. For the CDR3, the DNA is TGCAGCGTTGCCGGGACTAGCGGGAGAGGGCCGGGCGGTGAGCAGTTCTTC. It encodes CSVAGTSGRGPGGEQFF.

In nucleotides, the CDR3 is TGTGCCAGCTCACAGGGACAGGGGGAAGATACGCAGTATTTT. This translates into CASSQGQGEDTQYF. The chain couples TRBV18 to TRBJ2-3; 11 nucleotides match TRBD1. The V gene's germline CDR1 is KGHSH and CDR2 LQKENI. CDR3 size: 14 residues. With V trimmed by 4 bases and J by 5 bases, 2 bases remained unmatched.

This clone was detected only once. J is TRBJ2-2 and V is TRBV4-1; 8 nucleotides align to TRBD2. The CDR3 is 15 residues long. Germline CDR1 and CDR2: MGHRA and YSYEKL. V lost 4 bases and J lost 4; bases outside the gene matches: 5. The CDR3: CASSRGLASTGELFF. The CDR3 region has the DNA TGCGCCAGCAGCCGAGGACTAGCTAGCACCGGGGAGCTGTTTTTT.

The chain uses TRBV18 and TRBJ2-5, with 8 positions matching TRBD1. The CDR3 contains 14 residues. V shed 3 bases, J shed 5 bases, and the junction held 5 bases outside the gene matches. CDR1 KGHSH and CDR2 LQKENI come from the germline V gene. CDR3 amino acids: CASSPKTGDETQYF. The DNA of the CDR3 is TGTGCCAGCTCACCCAAGACAGGGGACGAGACCCAGTACTTC.

This clone was recorded once. The chain couples TRBV6-2 or TRBV6-3 to TRBJ2-5; D is uncertain. V gave up 0 bases and J gave up 7 bases, with 12 bases separating them. Germline V gives CDR1 MNHEY, CDR2 SVGEGT. The CDR3 is made up of 14 amino acids. CDR3 coding DNA: TGTGCCAGCAGTTACTCGCTAGGTGAGCGGACCCAGTACTTC. Amino acid sequence: CASSYSLGERTQYF.

This rearrangement joins TRBV27 to TRBJ2-3; TRBD1 might be the D (5 bases). Germline V gene sequence: CDR1 MNHEY, CDR2 SMNVEV (reference sequence). The CDR3 is 14 residues long. The V and J ends lost 6 bases and 2 bases respectively, with 12 bases between them. The CDR3 sequence is CASSRSGFTDTQYF. The DNA of the CDR3 is TGTGCCAGCAGCCGGTCAGGGTTCACAGATACGCAGTATTTT.

This clone was found a few times. The genes are TRBV28 and TRBJ2-2; tentatively, D is TRBD2 (6 bases). CDR1 and CDR2 (germline): MDHEN, SYDVKM. The CDR3 is 16 amino acids. V was trimmed by 6 bases and J by 1 base, leaving 15 bases between them. The CDR3 DNA sequence: TGTGCCAGCAGGGCTCGGGGGTGGGTGAACACCGGGGAGCTGTTTTTT. Amino acid sequence: CASRARGWVNTGELFF.

Regarding this clone: A junction boundary mismatches the germline segment, possibly from a read error. The chain employs TRBV28 and TRBJ2-7; D is undetermined. This CDR3 region has 12 residues. Germline V gene sequence: CDR1 MDHEN, CDR2 SYDVKM. The CDR3 bases are TGTGCCAGCAGCTTATACGGCTACGAGCAGTACTTC. Translation: CASSLYGYEQYF. Drawing the rest from reference TRBV28 and TRBJ2-7, the complete variable domain is DVKVTQSSRYLVKRTGEKVFLECVQDMDHENMFWYRQDPGLGLRLIYFSYDVKMKEKGDIPEGYSVSREKKERFSLILESASTNQTSMYLCASSLYGYEQYFGPGTRLTVT.

The genes are TRBV27 and TRBJ2-7; a weak D match, TRBD2 (5 bases). The CDR3 spans 11 residues. Trimming took off 8 bases at V and 8 bases at J, with 13 bases between the two ends. Germline V gives CDR1 MNHEY, CDR2 SMNVEV (reference sequence). This chain's CDR3 is CASRSSLKQYF. DNA for the CDR3: TGTGCCAGCCGTTCTAGCCTCAAGCAGTACTTC.

The chain combines TRBV2 with TRBJ1-1; D may be TRBD1 (5 bases). V was shortened by 6 bases and J by 2 bases, with 7 bases between the two germline ends. The CDR3 has 12 residues. In germline, CDR1 is SNHLY, CDR2 FYNNEI. CDR3 protein: CASRGQNTEAFF. In DNA, the CDR3 is TGTGCCAGCAGGGGGCAAAACACTGAAGCTTTCTTT.

The V and J genes are TRBV5-1 and TRBJ2-7, with 8 positions matching TRBD1. Trimming at V came to 0 bases and at J to 4 bases, leaving 9 bases not matched to a gene. This CDR3 has 16 residues. CDR1 is SGHRS, CDR2 YFSETQ, per germline. The CDR3 DNA reads as TGCGCCAGCAGCTTGGGACAGGCCACAGGGGGATACGAGCAGTACTTC. It specifies CASSLGQATGGYEQYF.

The rearrangement uses TRBV5-4 and TRBJ1-2; 8 nucleotides line up with TRBD1. After removal of 4 bases from V and 3 bases from J, the junction contained 8 bases not matched to a gene. Germline CDR1 reads SGHNT; CDR2 reads YYREEE (reference sequence). The CDR3 has 15 amino acids. The CDR3 is CASSQGAGGDYGYTF. DNA of the CDR3: TGTGCCAGCAGCCAGGGGGCAGGGGGGGACTATGGCTACACCTTC.

The V and J genes are TRBV12-3 or TRBV12-4 and TRBJ1-5, with unresolved D. V was pared by 4 bases and J by 8 bases, with 9 bases between. The CDR3 contains 12 residues. CDR3 sequence reads: CASSWSTEPQHF. CDR3 nucleotide sequence: TGTGCCAGCAGTTGGAGTACGGAGCCCCAGCATTTT.

The chain links TRBV30 to TRBJ2-3; D may be TRBD1 or TRBD2 (5 bases each). Per germline, CDR1 GTSNPN and CDR2 SVGIG (reference sequence). The CDR3 totals 14 residues. V dropped 8 bases and J dropped 6 bases, with 21 bases sitting between them. The CDR3: CARDRGGPGDTQYF. The CDR3 coding sequence is TGTGCCCGGGATAGGGGTGGGCCCGGGGATACGCAGTATTTT.

The genes are TRBV7-2 and TRBJ1-5; no clear D. V was trimmed by 2 bases and J by 0 bases, leaving 11 bases between them. The CDR3 has 16 residues. Per germline, CDR1 SGHTA and CDR2 FQGNSA. CDR3: CASSLLGPNSNQPQHF. CDR3 sequence (DNA): TGTGCCAGCAGCTTACTAGGTCCTAATAGCAATCAGCCCCAGCATTTT.

The chain combines TRBV6-6 with TRBJ1-1; D gene ambiguous. This CDR3 is 13 amino acids long. V lost 5 bases, J lost 1 base, and 8 bases lay in between. Germline values: CDR1 MNHNY, CDR2 SVGAGI (reference sequence). The DNA for the CDR3 is TGTGCCAGCAGTGCGGGAGGGAACACTGAAGCTTTCTTT. This translates into CASSAGGNTEAFF.